Shown below are 17 T cell receptor beta chains from a single sample sequenced in a study of T cells in women clearing cervical HPV infection. Some clones are missing from TCRdb's copy, which holds only in-frame ones; the method was immunoSEQ multiplex PCR. The sample totals roughly 50,000 clones. The sample comprised blood buffy coat. The source is a woman aged 18 to 75 with a cervical HPV16 infection that either progressed to CIN3+ or cleared (not recorded which).

The DNA read from the CDR3 is TGTGCCAGCAGCCCTCGGGGGGGGAATTTCAATGAG. It specifies CASSPRGGNFNE. The entire CDR3 is CASSPRGGNFNEQFF. The chain joins TRBV7-2 to TRBJ2-1; 8 positions match TRBD2. The read terminates 3 residues before the CDR3 end, so the remaining end is supplied by the germline J gene. The CDR3 is made up of 15 amino acids. CDR1 is SGHTA, CDR2 FQGNSA, per germline. Germline trimming cut 5 bases from V and 6 bases from J; bases unmatched to any gene: 9.

For this clone: The read is 3 residues too short to cover the CDR3 end, so that end is filled in from the germline J gene. J is TRBJ2-3 and V is TRBV7-9, with D perhaps matching TRBD1 (6 bases). There are 14 residues in the CDR3. Germline V gene data show CDR1 as SEHNR and CDR2 as FQNEAQ (reference sequence). The CDR3 protein is CASSQGGGGETQYF. The part of the CDR3 DNA that was read is TGTGCCAGCAGCCAAGGTGGGGGCGGAGAGACG.

The CDR3 loop reads CSVKRGIVVGEQFF. The sequenced part of the CDR3 DNA is TGCAGCGTCAAGAGGGGGATCGTCGTAGGTGAG. The genes are TRBV29-1 and TRBJ2-1; D is perhaps TRBD1 (6 bases). The read comes to an end 3 residues before the CDR3 does, leaving the germline J gene to fill in the end. V was pared by 6 bases and J by 9 bases, with 21 bases between. This CDR3 region has 14 residues. Germline CDR1 and CDR2: SQVTM and ANQGSEA.

About this clone itself: The read ends 3 residues early relative to the CDR3; the germline J gene fills the gap. The chain employs TRBV7-3 and TRBJ1-2, with 9 nucleotides matching TRBD1. The CDR3 covers 15 residues. Germline CDR1 and CDR2: SGHTA and FQGTGA. V was pared by 5 bases and J by 4 bases, with 8 bases of the junction left unmatched. The CDR3 sequence is CASSRTGGAGYGYTF. The part of the CDR3 DNA that was read is TGTGCCAGCAGCCGCACAGGGGGCGCGGGCTATGGC.

On this clone itself: From the germline J gene comes the end of the CDR3, since the read stops 3 residues before it. This sequence joins TRBV7-9 and TRBJ2-5, with D perhaps matching TRBD2 (6 bases). The CDR3 consists of 12 residues. The ends were cut back, 4 bases at V and 5 bases at J, with 8 bases in the middle. From germline, CDR1 is SEHNR and CDR2 FQNEAQ (reference sequence). CDR3 bases read: TGTGCCAGCAGCTCGGAGGGGGAGACC. As protein: CASSSEGET. In full, the CDR3 reads CASSSEGETQYF.

In regard to this clone: Read sequence stops 3 residues before the CDR3 end, and the germline J gene provides the missing end. The V gene is TRBV7-8, the J gene TRBJ1-1; D may be TRBD1 (6 bases). Per germline, CDR1 SGHVS and CDR2 FQNEAQ. This CDR3 has 18 residues. V was trimmed by 0 bases and J by 0 bases, leaving 17 bases between them. CDR3 region: CASSLAMNPGTMNTEAFF. Partial CDR3 DNA: TGTGCCAGCAGCTTAGCTATGAACCCCGGGACAATGAACACTGAA. Full variable domain (remainder filled in from reference TRBV7-8 and TRBJ1-1): GAGVSQSPRYKVAKRGQDVALRCDPISGHVSLFWYQQALGQGPEFLTYFQNEAQLDKSGLPSDRFFAERPEGSVSTLKIQRTQQEDSAVYLCASSLAMNPGTMNTEAFFGQGTRLTVV.

About this clone itself: The CDR3 end is not reached by the read, which stops 3 residues before it; the germline J gene fills it in. The rearrangement links TRBV7-3 to TRBJ1-4, with a possible D match to TRBD1 (5 bases). CDR1 is SGHTA, CDR2 FQGTGA, per germline. The CDR3 covers 17 residues. Incomplete CDR3 DNA: TGTGCCAGCAGCTTAACACTTTCCAGCTCTGGGGCCAACGTA. This codes for CASSLTLSSSGANV. The full CDR3 protein is CASSLTLSSSGANVLFF.

Of note for this clone: The read ends 3 residues before the CDR3 terminus; that terminus is restored from the germline J gene. The J gene is TRBJ1-2, the V gene TRBV18; 7 bases agree with TRBD1. Unmatched junction bases numbered 11, after V lost 6 bases and J lost 4 bases. The CDR3 is 15 residues long. Germline lookup yields CDR1 KGHSH and CDR2 LQKENI. The CDR3 spells CASSPQATGSYGYTF. The sequenced CDR3 bases are TGTGCCAGCTCCCCCCAAGCGACAGGGAGCTATGGC.

On this clone itself: Read coverage stops 3 residues before the CDR3 terminus; the germline J gene supplies the remainder. This sequence joins TRBV18 and TRBJ1-2; the match to TRBD1 covers 7 bases. CDR3 length: 15 amino acids. J lost 4 bases, V lost 3 bases, and 8 bases had no gene match. Per germline, CDR1 KGHSH and CDR2 LQKENI. The CDR3 reads CASSPNDRVGYGYTF. The sequenced part of the CDR3 DNA is TGTGCCAGCTCACCCAACGACAGGGTGGGCTATGGC.

With regard to this clone: The read falls 3 residues short of the CDR3 end, and the missing part is taken from the germline J gene. The rearrangement uses TRBV6-1 and TRBJ2-7, with 9 nucleotides matching TRBD2. J gave up 2 bases and V 3 bases, and 5 bases lay outside the gene matches. The CDR3 extends over 15 amino acids. The germline gives CDR1 MNHNS, CDR2 SASEGT. CDR3 DNA (partial): TGTGCCAGCAGTGACGGTAGCGGGAGCCCCTACGAG. Its protein product is CASSDGSGSPYE. The entire CDR3 protein reads CASSDGSGSPYEQYF.

Notes on this clone: The CDR3 end lies 3 residues beyond the end of the read and is filled in from the germline J gene. The chain couples TRBV5-1 to TRBJ2-3, with 8 bases lining up with TRBD1. Per the germline V gene, CDR1 is SGHRS and CDR2 is YFSETQ. With 4 bases clipped from V and 8 bases from J, the junction kept 12 bases outside the gene matches. The CDR3 has 15 residues. The CDR3 DNA, read in part, is TGCGCCAGCAGCGTGGACAGGGTAGGAGCAGCTACG. It codes for CASSVDRVGAAT. The entire CDR3 is CASSVDRVGAATQYF.

On this clone: The read terminates 3 residues ahead of where the CDR3 ends, so the germline J gene completes it. The J gene is TRBJ1-6, the V gene TRBV7-3; 8 nucleotides agree with TRBD1. The CDR3 loop spans 15 amino acids. In germline, CDR1 is SGHTA, CDR2 FQGTGA. Trimming at V came to 5 bases and at J to 7 bases, leaving 7 bases not matched to a gene. The DNA read from the CDR3 is TGTGCCAGCAGCCCTACGACAGGGGCCAATTCACCC. Its translation: CASSPTTGANSP. The whole CDR3 protein reads CASSPTTGANSPLHF.

About this clone itself: The read terminates 3 residues ahead of where the CDR3 ends, so the germline J gene completes it. V is TRBV5-1 and J is TRBJ2-7; 7 nucleotides line up with TRBD1. This CDR3 is built from 14 residues. Per the germline V gene, CDR1 is SGHRS and CDR2 is YFSETQ. V lost 4 bases and J lost 4; bases outside the gene matches: 8. The part of the CDR3 DNA that was read is TGCGCCAGCAGCACGCTCACCAGGGGGTACGAG. As protein: CASSTLTRGYE. The whole CDR3 region reads CASSTLTRGYEQYF.

About this clone itself: The CDR3 end lies 3 residues beyond the end of the read and is filled in from the germline J gene. This chain uses TRBV6-1 with TRBJ1-1; 8 nucleotides line up with TRBD1. V shed 2 bases and J 0 bases; nucleotides not matched to a gene: 2. Per germline, CDR1 MNHNS and CDR2 SASEGT. This CDR3 comprises 15 residues. The sequenced part of the CDR3 DNA is TGTGCCAGCAGTGAACAGGGGGCTGTGAACACTGAA. It is translated as CASSEQGAVNTE. The whole CDR3 protein reads CASSEQGAVNTEAFF.

As to this clone: The CDR3 is cut off 3 residues early in the read; its end comes from the germline J gene. The chain combines TRBV30 with TRBJ1-5, with unresolved D. Trimming took off 2 bases at V and 3 bases at J, with 8 bases between the two ends. Germline V gives CDR1 GTSNPN, CDR2 SVGIG (reference sequence). The CDR3 runs 13 residues. CDR3 DNA, as far as it was read: TGTGCCTGGAGTACACAGATCAATCAGCCC. This codes for CAWSTQINQP. The whole CDR3 reads CAWSTQINQPQHF. Full variable domain (remainder filled in from reference TRBV30 and TRBJ1-5): SQTIHQWPATLVQPVGSPLSLECTVEGTSNPNLYWYRQAAGRGLQLLFYSVGIGQISSEVPQNLSASRPQDRQFILSSKKLLLSDSGFYLCAWSTQINQPQHFGDGTRLSIL.

Notes on this clone: The CDR3 end lies 3 residues beyond the end of the read and is filled in from the germline J gene. The chain is built from TRBV7-2 and TRBJ2-1; 8 bases fit TRBD1. Germline CDR1 SGHTA, CDR2 FQGNSA. Trimming took 5 bases from V and 6 from J; bases not matched to a gene: 9. The CDR3 consists of 15 residues. Incomplete CDR3 DNA: TGTGCCAGCAGCGCCGACAGGGGTTACGGCAATGAG. The encoded protein is CASSADRGYGNE. The whole CDR3 protein reads CASSADRGYGNEQFF.

On this clone: The read ends 3 residues early relative to the CDR3; the germline J gene fills the gap. The chain recombines TRBV7-2 with TRBJ1-2, with TRBD1 matching 9 bases. Germline CDR1 SGHTA, CDR2 FQGNSA. Trimming removed 3 bases from V and 4 bases from J; junction bases left unmatched: 6. This CDR3 is built from 15 residues. The covered CDR3 bases are TGTGCCAGCAGCTTGGGGACAGGGTCTTTCTATGGC. It encodes CASSLGTGSFYG. The full CDR3 reads CASSLGTGSFYGYTF. Based on the CDR3 plus reference TRBV7-2 and TRBJ1-2, the full variable domain is GAGVSQSPSNKVTEKGKDVELRCDPISGHTALYWYRQSLGQGLEFLIYFQGNSAPDKSGLPSDRFSAERTGGSVSTLTIQRTQQEDSAVYLCASSLGTGSFYGYTFGSGTRLTVV.